The T cell receptor (beta chain) described here comes from a study of tumor and adjacent non-tumor tissue in lung cancer. Study-wide results and caveats: Significantly higher TCR diversity was found in tumor than normal lung.

This clonotype has just one count. Its matching antigen is unknown. TCRbeta libraries were built with three rounds of nested PCR, modified from ARM-PCR. MiXCR was run by TCRdb on the multiplex PCR reads, yielding one entry per CDR3 protein. The sample yields 90,000 or so distinct CDR3 sequences, around two thirds seen once. No cell sorting was done before RNA was extracted from the tissue. The CDR3 totals 15 residues. Between the trimmed V and J ends, which lost 1 base and 1 base, there was a span of 11 bases. Germline assignment: CDR1 DFQATT and CDR2 SNEGSKA (reference sequence). The sample was lung tumor tissue. The rearrangement links TRBV20-1 to TRBJ2-1; tentatively, D is TRBD2 (5 bases). The TCR originated in a man between 70 and 80 years old with non-small cell lung cancer. The CDR3 DNA reads as TGCAGTGCTAGAGTAGGTGGGAGATCCTACAATGAGCAGTTCTTC. It is translated as CSARVGGRSYNEQFF.